What follows are 25 T cell receptor beta chains derived from one specimen sequenced in a study of blood T cells in healthy people across ages. Alongside a J-beta primer mix, a sample-barcoded 5' primer served in a second PCR lasting roughly 6 to 12 cycles. TCRdb re-analysed the 5' RACE reads in MiXCR, keeping a single row per CDR3 protein. The table has about 680,000 distinct CDR3 sequences, around half seen once; the top ten hold roughly a third. Sequencing input: blood. Every receptor here comes from a woman between 55 and 75 years old in good health.

This clonotype showed up just a few times. The chain carries TRBV20-1 and TRBJ2-1; D may correspond to TRBD1 or TRBD2 (7 bases each). Germline V CDR1 and CDR2: DFQATT, SNEGSKA (reference sequence). Trimming shortened V by 4 bases and J by 3 bases, and 13 bases separated the two germline ends. This CDR3 comprises 14 residues. The CDR3 DNA reads TGCAGTGCTACCCAGGGGGGGAGCTACAATGAGCAGTTCTTC. It specifies CSATQGGSYNEQFF.

Regarding this clonotype: A much larger clone differs from this one at a single base, so this may be a read error. This sequence joins TRBV29-1 and TRBJ2-7, with 7 bases that match TRBD1. The CDR3 totals 13 residues. Trimming took 7 bases from V and 5 from J; bases not matched to a gene: 11. CDR1 and CDR2 from the germline V gene are SQVTM and ANQGSEA. The DNA of the CDR3 is TGCAGCGCCGAAGACAGGGAATCCGACGAGCAGTACTTC. It encodes CSAEDRESDEQYF.

Concerning this clonotype: At one end the junction does not follow the germline gene, possibly because of a read error. The gene calls are TRBV20-1 and TRBJ2-1; 11 bases map to TRBD2. The CDR3 consists of 15 residues. CDR1 DFQATT and CDR2 SNEGSKA come from the germline V gene (reference sequence). Written as DNA, the CDR3 is TGCGGTGCTAGAGATAGCGGGAGGGTCTACAATGAGCAGTTCTTC. Its protein product is CGARDSGRVYNEQFF.

This chain links TRBV27 with TRBJ1-1, with D perhaps TRBD1 (6 bases). The V and J ends lost 5 bases and 3 bases respectively, with 10 bases between them. Germline V gene sequence: CDR1 MNHEY, CDR2 SMNVEV (reference sequence). This CDR3 region has 13 residues. In DNA form, the CDR3 reads TGTGCCAGCAGTGCCAGACAGGACACTGAAGCTTTCTTT. Translated: CASSARQDTEAFF.

There are a few counts of this clonotype. V and J are TRBV4-3 and TRBJ2-5; 9 bases fit TRBD2. V lost 0 bases and J lost 5; bases outside the gene matches: 7. This CDR3 is 16 amino acids long. Germline V gene data show CDR1 as LGHNA and CDR2 as YSLEER. The CDR3 region has the DNA TGCGCCAGCAGCCAAGACCGCTTTAGCGGGAGTGAGACCCAGTACTTC. Its translation: CASSQDRFSGSETQYF.

There are a few counts of this clonotype. This rearrangement joins TRBV9 to TRBJ2-5; maybe TRBD1 (6 bases). V was shortened by 4 bases and J by 5 bases, with 18 bases between the two germline ends. The CDR3 contains 15 residues. Germline V CDR1 and CDR2: SGDLS, YYNGEE. CDR3 coding DNA: TGTGCCAGCAGCCCCCTCGGCTCAAGGGGGGAGACCCAGTACTTC. This sequence encodes CASSPLGSRGETQYF.

This clonotype showed up just a few times. The V and J genes are TRBV9 and TRBJ2-5, with 7 bases identical to TRBD1. Germline CDR1 and CDR2: SGDLS and YYNGEE. The CDR3 spans 15 residues. Trimming cost V 3 bases and J 1 base; bases outside gene matches: 6. The CDR3 loop reads CASSASGTAQETQYF. DNA of the CDR3: TGTGCCAGCAGCGCTTCCGGGACAGCCCAAGAGACCCAGTACTTC.

The chain couples TRBV7-9 to TRBJ1-1; the match to TRBD1 covers 8 bases. The germline CDR1 and CDR2 sequences are SEHNR and FQNEAQ (reference sequence). V lost 4 bases and J lost 3; bases outside the gene matches: 10. The CDR3 sequence is 16 residues long. The CDR3 nucleotides are TGTGCCAGCAGCTCCCGGGACAGGATGATTGACACTGAAGCTTTCTTT. It encodes CASSSRDRMIDTEAFF.

The V call is TRBV5-8, the J call TRBJ2-1, with 7 bases lining up with TRBD2. The V segment lost 2 bases and the J segment 4 bases; nucleotides outside the gene matches: 9. The germline gives CDR1 SGHTS, CDR2 YDEGEE. The CDR3 spans 16 residues. The CDR3 nucleotides read TGTGCCAGCAGCTTACTTCGGGGGGTCGGGTACAATGAGCAGTTCTTC. Residues: CASSLLRGVGYNEQFF.

The chain is built from TRBV11-3 and TRBJ2-1; D possibly uses TRBD1 or TRBD2 (5 bases each). The CDR3 sequence is 14 residues long. V lost 4 bases, J lost 7 bases, and 14 bases lay in between. Germline CDR1 SGHNT, CDR2 YENEEA. The CDR3: CASSSGTARNEQFF. Here the CDR3 DNA reads TGTGCCAGCAGCTCGGGGACCGCCCGGAATGAGCAGTTCTTC.

This clonotype was picked up a small number of times. The chain has TRBV5-1 and TRBJ1-5; 7 positions agree with TRBD1. Germline CDR1 reads SGHRS; CDR2 reads YFSETQ. The CDR3 is made up of 14 amino acids. Unmatched junction bases numbered 2, after V lost 0 bases and J lost 5 bases. CDR3 sequence (DNA): TGCGCCAGCAGCTTGGAGGGGGCCCATCAGCCCCAGCATTTT. This gives the protein CASSLEGAHQPQHF.

The V call is TRBV7-2, the J call TRBJ2-1; tentative D call: TRBD1 (8 bases). Germline V gene sequence: CDR1 SGHTA, CDR2 FQGNSA. The CDR3 length is 15 residues. Trimming removed 5 bases from V and 5 bases from J, with 16 bases in between. CDR3 in amino acids: CASSRTGRGDNEQFF. The CDR3 DNA reads as TGTGCCAGCAGCCGGACAGGGAGGGGAGACAATGAGCAGTTCTTC.

This clonotype has just a few counts. J is TRBJ1-2 and V is TRBV5-1, with 7 nucleotides matching TRBD1. The CDR3 is 12 amino acids. V was pared by 4 bases and J by 6 bases, with 3 bases of the junction left unmatched. In germline, CDR1 is SGHRS, CDR2 YFSETQ. The CDR3 DNA sequence: TGCGCCAGCAGCCTAGGGACAGATGGCTACACCTTC. It specifies CASSLGTDGYTF.

The chain uses TRBV20-1 and TRBJ2-3; 10 bases match TRBD2. V trimming: 3 bases; J trimming: 6 bases; junction bases outside the gene matches: 12. This CDR3 comprises 16 residues. CDR1 is DFQATT and CDR2 is SNEGSKA in the germline V gene (reference sequence). CDR3: CSARGQGLAGVDTQYF. The CDR3 nucleotides are TGCAGTGCTAGGGGCCAGGGGCTAGCGGGAGTGGATACGCAGTATTTT.

The chain uses TRBV5-1 and TRBJ2-3; TRBD2 aligns across 8 bases. J was trimmed by 3 bases and V by 1 base; bases with no gene match: 4. CDR1 is SGHRS, CDR2 YFSETQ, per germline. There are 15 residues in the CDR3. The DNA of the CDR3 is TGCGCCAGCAGCTTGAGCGGGGGCCGGACAGATACGCAGTATTTT. Residues: CASSLSGGRTDTQYF.

The chain joins TRBV29-1 to TRBJ1-4; no reliable D call. Looked up from germline, CDR1 is SQVTM and CDR2 is ANQGSEA. This CDR3 spans 13 amino acids. The V end lost 7 bases, the J end lost 4 bases, and 13 bases lay between the germline ends. The CDR3 loop is CSGRGSGNEKLFF. The CDR3 DNA follows: TGCAGCGGACGCGGCTCCGGTAATGAAAAACTGTTTTTT. Combining the CDR3 with reference TRBV29-1 and TRBJ1-4 gives the whole variable domain SAVISQKPSRDICQRGTSLTIQCQVDSQVTMMFWYRQQPGQSLTLIATANQGSEATYESGFVIDKFPISRPNLTFSTLTVSNMSPEDSSIYLCSGRGSGNEKLFFGSGTQLSVL.

The V call is TRBV20-1, the J call TRBJ2-5; D might be TRBD2 (5 bases). The last part of the DNA fits TRBJ2-7 better; the J call may be wrong. This CDR3 comprises 14 residues. CDR1 is DFQATT and CDR2 is SNEGSKA in the germline V gene (reference sequence). DNA for the CDR3: TGCAGTGCTAGGGGCCGCAGCGGCCCCTACGAGCAGTACTTC. It codes for CSARGRSGPYEQYF.

This clonotype came up a few times. A read error may produce the germline difference seen at one junction end. The rearrangement uses TRBV7-8 and TRBJ2-7; D is possibly TRBD2 (6 bases). The CDR3 sequence is 15 residues long. CDR1 SGHVS and CDR2 FQNEAQ come from the germline V gene. CDR3 amino acids: CASSPSVAGLREQYF. DNA for the CDR3: TGTGCTAGCAGCCCTAGCGTGGCGGGATTAAGGGAGCAGTACTTC. Filled out from reference TRBV7-8 and TRBJ2-7, the complete variable domain reads GAGVSQSPRYKVAKRGQDVALRCDPISGHVSLFWYQQALGQGPEFLTYFQNEAQLDKSGLPSDRFFAERPEGSVSTLKIQRTQQEDSAVYLCASSPSVAGLREQYFGPGTRLTVT.

The chain employs TRBV20-1 and TRBJ2-2; tentatively, D is TRBD2 (5 bases). Per the germline V gene, CDR1 is DFQATT and CDR2 is SNEGSKA (reference sequence). The CDR3 has 14 residues. Trimming stripped 3 bases from V and 4 bases from J, with 12 bases between. CDR3 loop: CSASGVVITGELFF. Here the CDR3 DNA reads TGCAGTGCTAGCGGGGTGGTAATCACCGGGGAGCTGTTTTTT.

J is TRBJ2-1 and V is TRBV6-5, with a tentative D call TRBD2 (6 bases). Germline V CDR1 and CDR2: MNHEY, SVGAGI. V was clipped by 0 bases and J by 8 bases, with 11 bases between them. The CDR3 length is 14 residues. CDR3 nucleotides: TGTGCCAGCAGTTACTCATCCGGGAGTGATGAGCAGTTCTTC. Translating it yields CASSYSSGSDEQFF.

The CDR3 DNA follows: TGCGCCAGCAGCCAAGATTCTGTGGGTGACACCGGGGAGCTGTTTTTT. This translates into CASSQDSVGDTGELFF. This chain connects TRBV4-3 to TRBJ2-2; D gene uncertain. V was clipped by 0 bases and J by 3 bases, with 11 bases between them. The CDR3 is made up of 16 amino acids. Germline CDR1 is LGHNA and CDR2 is YSLEER.

This clonotype was detected only a few times. This chain joins TRBV20-1 and TRBJ2-3; D uncertain. Between the trimmed V and J ends, which lost 0 bases and 3 bases, there was a span of 7 bases. CDR1 is DFQATT and CDR2 is SNEGSKA in the germline V gene (reference sequence). This CDR3 has 13 amino acids. CDR3 nucleotides: TGCAGTGCTAGAGATAGCCGGACAGATACGCAGTATTTT. Its protein is CSARDSRTDTQYF.

This rearrangement joins TRBV5-1 to TRBJ2-7, with 8 bases fitting TRBD1. Germline trimming cut 1 base from V and 6 bases from J; bases unmatched to any gene: 3. The CDR3 spans 13 residues. Germline CDR1 is SGHRS and CDR2 is YFSETQ. The CDR3 bases are TGCGCCAGCAGCTTGCAGGGGGCGCGCGAGCAGTACTTC. Residues: CASSLQGAREQYF.

The chain combines TRBV29-1 with TRBJ2-7; D not certain. V shed 5 bases and J shed 3 bases, with 11 bases lying between them. CDR1 and CDR2 (germline): SQVTM, ANQGSEA. CDR3 size: 12 residues. DNA of the CDR3: TGCAGCGTTCGTAGTTCAATCTACGAGCAGTACTTC. This encodes CSVRSSIYEQYF.

The rearrangement uses TRBV28 and TRBJ1-2, with D tentatively TRBD1 (5 bases). From germline, CDR1 is MDHEN and CDR2 SYDVKM. This CDR3 is 15 amino acids long. V was cut by 5 bases and J by 8 bases, with 21 bases left in between. This CDR3 reads CASSRVGAASGGYTF. The CDR3, as DNA: TGTGCCAGCAGTCGGGTAGGGGCTGCCTCCGGCGGCTACACCTTC.